A single sample is the source of the 12 T cell receptor beta chains below, sequenced in a study of cytomegalovirus exposure and HLA in healthy donors. PCR employed 60 Vbeta and 13 Jbeta primers. Some clones are missing from TCRdb's copy, which holds only in-frame ones; the method was immunoSEQ multiplex PCR. Found here are 110,000 to 150,000 clones, roughly 79% of them singletons; the top ten hold less than 2%. Source material: PBMCs. The receptors stem from a woman aged 25 to 39 in good health and CMV-seronegative.

This chain links TRBV5-8 with TRBJ1-3, with no clear D. In germline, CDR1 is SGHTS, CDR2 YDEGEE. V was trimmed by 7 bases and J by 1 base, leaving 6 bases between them. The CDR3 spans 12 residues. CDR3 sequence: CASLGSGNTIYF. DNA for the CDR3: TGTGCCAGCCTCGGTTCTGGAAACACCATATATTTT.

The chain links TRBV28 to TRBJ2-7; TRBD2 matches 7 bases. There are 13 residues in the CDR3. Per germline, CDR1 MDHEN and CDR2 SYDVKM. With V trimmed by 3 bases and J by 1 base, 0 bases remained unmatched. The CDR3 loop reads CASSFGGSYEQYF. CDR3 DNA sequence: TGTGCCAGCAGTTTCGGGGGGTCCTACGAGCAGTACTTC.

V and J are TRBV7-8 and TRBJ2-7, with a possible D match to TRBD2 (6 bases). CDR1 and CDR2 (germline): SGHVS, FQNEAQ. Trimming removed 2 bases from V and 4 bases from J, with 18 bases in between. The CDR3 has 16 amino acids. The CDR3 protein is CASSLKHGGEGYEQYF. Written as DNA, the CDR3 is TGTGCCAGCAGCTTAAAACACGGCGGGGAAGGTTACGAGCAGTACTTC. Full variable domain (remainder filled in from reference TRBV7-8 and TRBJ2-7): GAGVSQSPRYKVAKRGQDVALRCDPISGHVSLFWYQQALGQGPEFLTYFQNEAQLDKSGLPSDRFFAERPEGSVSTLKIQRTQQEDSAVYLCASSLKHGGEGYEQYFGPGTRLTVT.

The chain combines TRBV4-2 with TRBJ1-2; weak D call: TRBD1 (5 bases). Germline-derived CDR1 and CDR2 are LGHNA and YNFKEQ. Trimming removed 0 bases at V and 4 bases at J, with 15 bases between. The CDR3 has 16 amino acids. This chain's CDR3 is CASSQESRQSLYGYTF. DNA of the CDR3: TGTGCCAGCAGCCAAGAATCGAGACAGTCTCTCTATGGCTACACCTTC.

The chain is built from TRBV7-6 and TRBJ2-2; maybe TRBD2 (5 bases). Looked up from germline, CDR1 is SGHVS and CDR2 is FNYEAQ. CDR3 length: 14 residues. The V end lost 1 base, the J end lost 5 bases, and 8 bases lay between the germline ends. CDR3: CASSLVWETGELFF. Here the CDR3 DNA reads TGTGCCAGCAGCTTAGTGTGGGAGACCGGGGAGCTGTTTTTT.

CDR3 loop: CASSPTDRLPLGTDTQYF. CDR3 coding DNA: TGTGCCAGCAGCCCCACTGACAGGTTACCCCTGGGCACAGATACGCAGTATTTT. V usage is TRBV9 and J usage is TRBJ2-3; possibly TRBD1 for D (6 bases). Germline lookup yields CDR1 SGDLS and CDR2 YYNGEE. Trimming left V 4 bases short and J 1 base short, with 22 bases between. The CDR3 is 18 residues long.

In nucleotides, the CDR3 is TGCAGTGCGGTACTAGCGGCTCAGGAGTTCTTC. Its protein is CSAVLAAQEFF. The chain links TRBV20-1 to TRBJ2-1, with 8 bases lining up with TRBD2. Germline trimming cut 6 bases from V and 14 bases from J; bases unmatched to any gene: 9. The germline V gene encodes CDR1 DFQATT and CDR2 SNEGSKA (reference sequence). The CDR3 spans 11 residues.

This sequence joins TRBV2 and TRBJ2-2, with 7 bases aligning to TRBD2. The CDR3 runs 13 residues. Per the germline V gene, CDR1 is SNHLY and CDR2 is FYNNEI. The J segment lost 0 bases and the V segment lost 8 bases, leaving 0 bases of the junction unmatched. The CDR3 spells CASGGANTGELFF. CDR3 nucleotides: TGTGCCAGCGGGGGGGCGAACACCGGGGAGCTGTTTTTT.

V is TRBV9 and J is TRBJ1-1, with TRBD1 matching 7 bases. V shed 2 bases, J shed 4 bases, and the junction held 2 bases outside the gene matches. This CDR3 is built from 13 residues. Germline V lookup: CDR1 SGDLS, CDR2 YYNGEE. The CDR3: CASSVEGATEAFF. CDR3 in DNA: TGTGCCAGCAGCGTGGAGGGGGCCACTGAAGCTTTCTTT.

Turning to this clone: Other DNA sequences in the sample encode the same CDR3. This chain uses TRBV2 with TRBJ1-3; no definite D call. V dropped 7 bases and J dropped 4 bases, with 14 bases sitting between them. Per germline, CDR1 SNHLY and CDR2 FYNNEI. The CDR3 has 14 residues. CDR3 amino acids: CASTRGHSGNTIYF. For the CDR3, the DNA is TGTGCCAGCACCCGAGGTCACTCCGGAAACACCATATATTTT. Based on the CDR3 plus reference TRBV2 and TRBJ1-3, the full variable domain is EPEVTQTPSHQVTQMGQEVILRCVPISNHLYFYWYRQILGQKVEFLVSFYNNEISEKSEIFDDQFSVERPDGSNFTLKIRSTKLEDSAMYFCASTRGHSGNTIYFGEGSWLTVV.

The chain is built from TRBV29-1 and TRBJ1-2; no definite D call. CDR1 and CDR2 from the germline V gene are SQVTM and ANQGSEA. Trimming pared 2 bases from V and 0 bases from J, leaving 7 bases between. The CDR3 spans 13 residues. This CDR3 is CSVEPDSNYGYTF. CDR3 in DNA: TGCAGCGTTGAACCCGACTCTAACTATGGCTACACCTTC.

The chain joins TRBV19 to TRBJ1-3; a weak D match, TRBD1 (5 bases). V lost 3 bases to trimming and J lost 4 bases, with 16 bases between them. The CDR3 contains 16 residues. CDR1 and CDR2 from the germline V gene are LNHDA and SQIVND (reference sequence). The CDR3 spells CASSIPLQEYGNTIYF. DNA of the CDR3: TGTGCCAGTAGTATCCCCTTACAGGAGTACGGAAACACCATATATTTT.